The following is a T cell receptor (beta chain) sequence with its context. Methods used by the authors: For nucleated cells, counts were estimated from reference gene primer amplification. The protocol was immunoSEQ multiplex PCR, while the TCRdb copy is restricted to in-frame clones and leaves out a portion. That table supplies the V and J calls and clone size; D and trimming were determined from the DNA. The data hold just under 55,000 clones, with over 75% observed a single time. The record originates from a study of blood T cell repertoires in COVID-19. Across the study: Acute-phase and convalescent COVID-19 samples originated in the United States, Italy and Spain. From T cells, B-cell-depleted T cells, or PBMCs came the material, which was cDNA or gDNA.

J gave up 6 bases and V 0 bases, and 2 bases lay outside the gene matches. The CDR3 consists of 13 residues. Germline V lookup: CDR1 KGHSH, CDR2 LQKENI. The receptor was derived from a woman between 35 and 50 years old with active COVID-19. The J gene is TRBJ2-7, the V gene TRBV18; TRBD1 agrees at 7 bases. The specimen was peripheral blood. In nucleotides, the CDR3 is TGTGCCAGCTCACCACCCTCAGGGGGCGAGCAGTACTTC. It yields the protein CASSPPSGGEQYF.